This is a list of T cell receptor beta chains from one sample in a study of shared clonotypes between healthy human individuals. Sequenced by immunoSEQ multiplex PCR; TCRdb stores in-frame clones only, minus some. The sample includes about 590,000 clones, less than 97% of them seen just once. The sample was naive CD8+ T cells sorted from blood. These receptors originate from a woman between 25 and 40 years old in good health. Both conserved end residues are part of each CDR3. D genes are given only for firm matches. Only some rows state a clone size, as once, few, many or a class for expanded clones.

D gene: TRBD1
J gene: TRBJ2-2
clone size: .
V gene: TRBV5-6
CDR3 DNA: TGTGCCAGCAGCTTTGGTGGTACGGGGACAGGCGACACCGGGGAGCTGTTTTTT
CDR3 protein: CASSFGGTGTGDTGELFF

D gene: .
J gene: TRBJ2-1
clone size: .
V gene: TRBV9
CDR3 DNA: TGTGCCAGCAGCGTAAGGGTCGAGTCGGATGAGCAGTTCTTC
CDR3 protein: CASSVRVESDEQFF

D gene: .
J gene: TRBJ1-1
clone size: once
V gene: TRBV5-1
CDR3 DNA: TGCGCCAGCAGCTTAGGTGCAGGGACAGCTTTCTTT
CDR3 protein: CASSLGAGTAFF

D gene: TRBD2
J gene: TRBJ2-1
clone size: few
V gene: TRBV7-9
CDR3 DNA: TGTGCCAGCAGCTTCAGCGGGAGCTCCTACAATGAGCAGTTCTTC
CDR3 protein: CASSFSGSSYNEQFF

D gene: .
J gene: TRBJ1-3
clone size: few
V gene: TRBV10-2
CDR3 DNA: TGCGCCAGCAGTGTCGGACAGTCGATCCCCCCGTATTTT
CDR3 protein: CASSVGQSIPPYF

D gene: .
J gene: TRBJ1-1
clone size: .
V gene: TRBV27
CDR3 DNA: TGTGCCAGCAGTGTCGTGGGGTCAAGGGCTGAAGCTTTCTTT
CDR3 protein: CASSVVGSRAEAFF

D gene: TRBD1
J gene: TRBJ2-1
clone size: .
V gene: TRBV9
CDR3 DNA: TGTGCCAGCAGCCTAAGGACAGGGGTGGATGAGCAGTTCTTC
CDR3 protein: CASSLRTGVDEQFF

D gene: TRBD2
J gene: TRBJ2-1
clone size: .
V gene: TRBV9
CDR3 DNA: TGTGCCAGCAGCTCGGGACTAGCGGGAAGGTACAATGAGCAGTTCTTC
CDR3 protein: CASSSGLAGRYNEQFF

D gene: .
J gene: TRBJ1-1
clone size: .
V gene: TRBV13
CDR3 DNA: TGTGCCAGCAGTCCGACCGGGCGGGATGAAGCTTTCTTT
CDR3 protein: CASSPTGRDEAFF

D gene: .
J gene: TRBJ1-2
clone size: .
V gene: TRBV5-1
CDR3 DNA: TGCGCCAGCAGCTTGGGATTTGGGCAGGGTAGCGATGGCTACACCTTC
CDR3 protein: CASSLGFGQGSDGYTF

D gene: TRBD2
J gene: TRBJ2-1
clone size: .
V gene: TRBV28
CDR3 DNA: TGTGCCAGCAGTTTAGTAGCGGGATCCTTCTACAATGAGCAGTTCTTC
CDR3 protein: CASSLVAGSFYNEQFF

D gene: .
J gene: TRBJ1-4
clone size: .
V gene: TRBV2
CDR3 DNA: TGTGCCAGCAGTGAAGGAGACATTAATGAAAAACTGTTTTTT
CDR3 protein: CASSEGDINEKLFF

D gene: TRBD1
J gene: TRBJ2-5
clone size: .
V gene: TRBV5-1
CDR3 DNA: TGCGCCAGCAGCCCCAAAACCGACAGGGTGGAGACCCAGTACTTC
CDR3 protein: CASSPKTDRVETQYF

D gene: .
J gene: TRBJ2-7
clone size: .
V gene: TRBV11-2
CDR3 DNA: TGTGCCAGCAGCCATGACTCCTACGAGCAGTACTTC
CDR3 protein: CASSHDSYEQYF

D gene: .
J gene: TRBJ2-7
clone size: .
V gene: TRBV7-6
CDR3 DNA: TGTGCCAGCAGCCAAGGTGCCACGTCCTACGAGCAGTACTTC
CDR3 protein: CASSQGATSYEQYF

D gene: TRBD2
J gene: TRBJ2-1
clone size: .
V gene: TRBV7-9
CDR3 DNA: TGTGCCAGCGGGGGGAGCGGGAGGGCCGATGAGCAGTTCTTC
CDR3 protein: CASGGSGRADEQFF

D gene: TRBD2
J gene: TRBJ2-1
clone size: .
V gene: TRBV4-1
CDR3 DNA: TGCGCCAGCAGCCAGGAACTAGCGGGCAACCCCTACAATGAGCAGTTCTTC
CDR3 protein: CASSQELAGNPYNEQFF

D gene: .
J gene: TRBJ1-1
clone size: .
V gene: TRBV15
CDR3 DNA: TGTGCCACCAGCAGAGATCTGAGGTACACTGAAGCTTTCTTT
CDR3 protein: CATSRDLRYTEAFF

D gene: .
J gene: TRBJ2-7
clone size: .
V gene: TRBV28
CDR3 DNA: TGTGCCAGCAACCCACCTTTACGGGGCGCTCCCTACGAGCAGTACTTC
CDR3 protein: CASNPPLRGAPYEQYF

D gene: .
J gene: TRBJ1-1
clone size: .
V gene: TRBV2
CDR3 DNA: TGTGCCAGCAGTGAAGTGTGGGGGTCGAACACTGAAGCTTTCTTT
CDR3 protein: CASSEVWGSNTEAFF

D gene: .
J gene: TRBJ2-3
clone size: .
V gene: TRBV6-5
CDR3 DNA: TGTGCCAGCAGTTACACTGGCAGTTTGTCAGATACGCAGTATTTT
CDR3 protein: CASSYTGSLSDTQYF

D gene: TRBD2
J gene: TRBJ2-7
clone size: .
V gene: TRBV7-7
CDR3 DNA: TGTGCCAGCAGCCCACCTGGACTAGCGGGAGTGGGGTCCTACGAGCAGTACTTC
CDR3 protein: CASSPPGLAGVGSYEQYF

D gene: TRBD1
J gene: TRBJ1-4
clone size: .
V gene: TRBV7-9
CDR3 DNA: TGTGCCAGCAGCTCGACTCGCCCCGGGACAGGGAATGAAAAACTGTTTTTT
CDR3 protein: CASSSTRPGTGNEKLFF

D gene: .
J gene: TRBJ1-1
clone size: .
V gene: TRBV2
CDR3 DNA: TGTGCCAGCAGGTTGAAGGGTGGGGTCACTGAAGCTTTCTTT
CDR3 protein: CASRLKGGVTEAFF

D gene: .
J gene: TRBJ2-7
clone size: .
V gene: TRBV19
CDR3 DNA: TGTGCCAGTAGTTCCCCCCGGAATAACTCCTACGAGCAGTACTTC
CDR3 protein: CASSSPRNNSYEQYF

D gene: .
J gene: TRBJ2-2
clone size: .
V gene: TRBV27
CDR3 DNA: TGTGCCAGCAGGCCCGGGGAGCTGCTTTTT
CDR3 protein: CASRPGELLF

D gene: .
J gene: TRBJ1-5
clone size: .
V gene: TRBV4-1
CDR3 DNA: TGCGCCAGCAGCCCAACTCCGGTGATTCAGCCCCAGCATTTT
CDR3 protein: CASSPTPVIQPQHF

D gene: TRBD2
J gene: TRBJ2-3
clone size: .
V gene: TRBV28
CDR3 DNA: TGTGCCAGCAGTCCTGTGCTTTATAGCGGGAGTGATACGCAGTATTTT
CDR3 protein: CASSPVLYSGSDTQYF

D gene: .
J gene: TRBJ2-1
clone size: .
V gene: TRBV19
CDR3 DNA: TGTGCCAGTAGTATTACAACGGGCTCCTACAATGAGCAGTTCTTC
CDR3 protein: CASSITTGSYNEQFF

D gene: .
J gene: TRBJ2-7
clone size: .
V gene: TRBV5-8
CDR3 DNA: TGTGCCAGCAGCTTGGTGGGCCGATTCCCCTACGAGCAGTACTTC
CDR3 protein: CASSLVGRFPYEQYF

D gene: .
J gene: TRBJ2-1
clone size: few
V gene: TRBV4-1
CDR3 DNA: TGCGCCAGCAGCCGTTACAATGAGCAGTTCTTC
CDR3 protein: CASSRYNEQFF

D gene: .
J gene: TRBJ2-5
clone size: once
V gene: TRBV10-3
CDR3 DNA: TGTGCCATCAGCCCGGGGGCAGGTCGAGAGGGAGAGACCCAGTACTTC
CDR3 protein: CAISPGAGREGETQYF

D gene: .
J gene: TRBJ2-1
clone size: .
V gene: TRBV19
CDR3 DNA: TGTGCCAGTAAGGTTTGGCAGGGGCTTGTCAATGAGCAGTTCTTC
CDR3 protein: CASKVWQGLVNEQFF

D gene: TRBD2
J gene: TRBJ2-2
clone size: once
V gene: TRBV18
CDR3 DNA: TGTGCCAGCTCACCCAGCGGGAGCAACACCGGGGAGCTGTTTTTT
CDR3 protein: CASSPSGSNTGELFF

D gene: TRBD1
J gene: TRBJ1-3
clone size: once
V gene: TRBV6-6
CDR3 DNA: TGTGCCACCACTAAAAAGACAGGGGGCTATGGAAACACCATATATTTT
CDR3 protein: CATTKKTGGYGNTIYF

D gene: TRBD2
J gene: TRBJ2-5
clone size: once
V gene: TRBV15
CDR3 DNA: TGTGCCACCAGCAGTCCGGGACTACTCCAAGAGACCCAGTACTTC
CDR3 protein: CATSSPGLLQETQYF